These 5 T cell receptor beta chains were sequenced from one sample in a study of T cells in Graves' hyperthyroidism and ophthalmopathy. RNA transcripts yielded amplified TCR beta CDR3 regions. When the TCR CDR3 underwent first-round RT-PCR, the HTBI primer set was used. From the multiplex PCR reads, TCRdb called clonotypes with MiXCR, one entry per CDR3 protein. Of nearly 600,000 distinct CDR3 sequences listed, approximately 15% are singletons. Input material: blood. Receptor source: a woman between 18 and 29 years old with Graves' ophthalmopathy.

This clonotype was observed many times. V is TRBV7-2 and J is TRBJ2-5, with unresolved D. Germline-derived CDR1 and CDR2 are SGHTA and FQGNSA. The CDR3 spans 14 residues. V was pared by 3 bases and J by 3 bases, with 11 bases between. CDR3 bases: TGTGCCAGCAGCTTGAGCGTAGGCGAAGAGACCCAGTACTTC. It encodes CASSLSVGEETQYF.

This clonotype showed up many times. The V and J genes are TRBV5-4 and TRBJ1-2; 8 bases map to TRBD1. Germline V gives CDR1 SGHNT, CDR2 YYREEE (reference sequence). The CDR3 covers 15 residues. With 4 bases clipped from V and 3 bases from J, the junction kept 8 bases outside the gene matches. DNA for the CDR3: TGTGCCAGCAGCCCGGAACAGGGGGTGGACTATGGCTACACCTTC. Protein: CASSPEQGVDYGYTF.

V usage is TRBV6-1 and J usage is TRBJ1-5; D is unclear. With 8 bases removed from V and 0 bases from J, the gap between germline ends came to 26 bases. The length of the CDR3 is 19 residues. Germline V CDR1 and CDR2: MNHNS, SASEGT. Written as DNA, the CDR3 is TGTGCCAGCTGTGGTCAGGTACCAAAGAGCTTTTATAGCAATCAGCCCCAGCATTTT. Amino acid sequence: CASCGQVPKSFYSNQPQHF.

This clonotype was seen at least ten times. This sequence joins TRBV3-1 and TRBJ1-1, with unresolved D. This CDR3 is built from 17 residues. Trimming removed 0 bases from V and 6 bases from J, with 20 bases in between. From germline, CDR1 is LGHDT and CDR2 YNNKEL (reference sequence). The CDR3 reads CASSQDLTKSNTSEAFF. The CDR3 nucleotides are TGTGCCAGCAGCCAAGATTTGACAAAGAGCAACACTTCTGAAGCTTTCTTT.

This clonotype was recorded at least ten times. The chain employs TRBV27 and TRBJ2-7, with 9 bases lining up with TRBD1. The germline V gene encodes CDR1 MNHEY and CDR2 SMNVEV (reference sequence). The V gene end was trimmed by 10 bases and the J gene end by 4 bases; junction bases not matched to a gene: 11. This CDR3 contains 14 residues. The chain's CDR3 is CATSPGQGKYEQYF. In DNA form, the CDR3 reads TGTGCCACTTCACCGGGACAGGGTAAATACGAGCAGTACTTC.